The next 12 T cell receptor beta chains were all read from a single sample in a study of cytomegalovirus exposure and HLA in healthy donors. The PCR used 60 Vbeta and 13 Jbeta primers. Produced via immunoSEQ multiplex PCR; TCRdb's table is partial and in-frame only. The sample carries 100,000 to 150,000 clones, 60% to 80% recorded once. The sequencing sample was made of PBMCs. The receptors derive from a woman in her sixties or seventies in good health and CMV-seropositive.

The genes are TRBV7-2 and TRBJ1-1, with 8 bases fitting TRBD1. V lost 5 bases to trimming and J lost 7 bases; unmatched junction nucleotides: 6. The CDR3 is 13 residues long. In germline, CDR1 is SGHTA, CDR2 FQGNSA. The CDR3 is CASSGQGRGEAFF. DNA of the CDR3: TGTGCCAGCAGCGGACAGGGTCGGGGTGAAGCTTTCTTT.

This clone came up a few times. The chain is built from TRBV4-1 and TRBJ1-4; D not resolved. The V end was cut by 4 bases, the J end by 3 bases, with 6 bases between. The CDR3 has 13 amino acids. Germline assignment: CDR1 MGHRA and CDR2 YSYEKL. This CDR3 reads CASSPAANEKLFF. CDR3 coding DNA: TGCGCCAGCAGCCCGGCGGCTAATGAAAAACTGTTTTTT.

This rearrangement joins TRBV2 to TRBJ1-1; D uncertain. Germline CDR1 is SNHLY and CDR2 is FYNNEI. The CDR3 contains 14 residues. The V and J ends lost 5 bases and 3 bases respectively, with 13 bases between them. The CDR3 DNA is TGTGCCAGCAGTCTACGGCTCGGGGACACTGAAGCTTTCTTT. As protein: CASSLRLGDTEAFF. Based on the CDR3 plus reference TRBV2 and TRBJ1-1, the full variable domain is EPEVTQTPSHQVTQMGQEVILRCVPISNHLYFYWYRQILGQKVEFLVSFYNNEISEKSEIFDDQFSVERPDGSNFTLKIRSTKLEDSAMYFCASSLRLGDTEAFFGQGTRLTVV.

In this sample, this clone turned up a few times. J is TRBJ1-4 and V is TRBV9, with TRBD1 matching 8 bases. V shed 0 bases, J shed 12 bases, and the junction held 7 bases outside the gene matches. The CDR3 is 14 amino acids. Looked up from germline, CDR1 is SGDLS and CDR2 is YYNGEE. This CDR3 reads CASSVAGMGQELFF. In nucleotides, the CDR3 is TGTGCCAGCAGCGTAGCGGGGATGGGACAGGAACTGTTTTTT.

The CDR3 reads CAIRRTGDSYEQYF. CDR3 DNA: TGTGCCATCAGACGGACAGGGGATAGCTACGAGCAGTACTTC. The V and J genes are TRBV10-3 and TRBJ2-7; 9 bases map to TRBD1. Germline CDR1 reads ENHRY; CDR2 reads SYGVKD. V gave up 6 bases and J gave up 3 bases; unmatched junction bases: 6. The CDR3 runs to 14 residues.

DNA for the CDR3: TGTGCCAGCAGCGACGGGGGGTCCGAGCAGTACTTC. This gives the protein CASSDGGSEQYF. This chain uses TRBV2 with TRBJ2-7, with 7 positions matching TRBD2. Germline CDR1 reads SNHLY; CDR2 reads FYNNEI. This CDR3 is built from 12 residues. Unmatched junction bases numbered 5, after V lost 6 bases and J lost 6 bases.

The gene calls are TRBV10-3 and TRBJ1-1, with TRBD1 matching over 8 bases. Per germline, CDR1 ENHRY and CDR2 SYGVKD. With 6 bases clipped from V and 1 base from J, the junction kept 7 bases outside the gene matches. The CDR3 is 15 amino acids. CDR3 DNA: TGTGCCATCAGACGGGGACAGGAATCGAACACTGAAGCTTTCTTT. Its protein is CAIRRGQESNTEAFF.

This clone was detected a few times. The chain uses TRBV5-1 and TRBJ2-7, with TRBD1 identical over 11 bases. CDR1 is SGHRS and CDR2 is YFSETQ in the germline V gene. This CDR3 region has 14 residues. The V and J ends lost 2 bases and 3 bases, in that order; junction bases with no gene match: 1. The CDR3: CASSFGTGGYEQYF. DNA of the CDR3: TGCGCCAGCAGCTTCGGGACAGGGGGCTACGAGCAGTACTTC.

The chain couples TRBV21-1 to TRBJ2-4; TRBD1, the table's D call, lacks a check against the DNA. TRBV21-1 is a listed pseudogene. The CDR3 spans 15 residues. The CDR3 loop reads CASSPGFLAKNIQYF. CDR3 nucleotide sequence: TGTGCCAGCAGCCCAGGGTTTCTAGCCAAAAACATTCAGTACTTC.

This clone was seen only once. The V call is TRBV7-9, the J call TRBJ2-7; 7 bases agree with TRBD2. CDR1 is SEHNR, CDR2 FQNEAQ, per germline (reference sequence). The ends lost 7 bases at V and 0 bases at J; junction bases unmatched: 6. The CDR3 consists of 14 residues. CDR3 nucleotides: TGTGCCAGCAAAAGTGGCGGGGGCTCCTACGAGCAGTACTTC. Encoded protein: CASKSGGGSYEQYF.

V is TRBV15 and J is TRBJ1-2; 10 nucleotides line up with TRBD1. Trimming at V came to 3 bases and at J to 7 bases, leaving 8 bases not matched to a gene. The CDR3 has 15 residues. Germline CDR1 LNHNV, CDR2 YYDKDF (reference sequence). CDR3 amino acids: CATSSFSGTGAGYTF. The CDR3 bases are TGTGCCACCAGCAGTTTTTCCGGGACAGGGGCTGGCTACACCTTC.

This chain links TRBV5-1 with TRBJ2-7, with 11 bases fitting TRBD2. V dropped 3 bases and J dropped 3; count of bases not matched to a gene: 2. The V gene's germline CDR1 is SGHRS and CDR2 YFSETQ. The CDR3 sequence is 14 residues long. The CDR3 sequence is CASSSTSGGYEQYF. The CDR3 bases are TGCGCCAGCAGCTCTACTAGCGGGGGCTACGAGCAGTACTTC.